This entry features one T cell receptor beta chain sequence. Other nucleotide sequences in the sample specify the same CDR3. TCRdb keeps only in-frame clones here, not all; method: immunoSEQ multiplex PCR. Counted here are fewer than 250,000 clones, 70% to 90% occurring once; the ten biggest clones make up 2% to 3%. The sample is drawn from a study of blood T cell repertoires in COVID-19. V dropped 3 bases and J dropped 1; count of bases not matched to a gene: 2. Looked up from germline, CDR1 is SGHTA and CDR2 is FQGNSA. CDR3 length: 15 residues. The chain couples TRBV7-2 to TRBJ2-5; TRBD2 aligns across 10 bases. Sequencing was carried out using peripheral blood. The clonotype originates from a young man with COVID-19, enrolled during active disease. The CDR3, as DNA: TGTGCCAGCAGCTTCCGGACTAGCGGCCAAGAGACCCAGTACTTC. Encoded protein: CASSFRTSGQETQYF.